This TCR beta chain was profiled in a study of blood T cell repertoires in COVID-19. There are a few counts of this clone. Seattle patient enrollment occurred during active infection, with longitudinal follow-up thereafter. Germline V gene data show CDR1 as MNHEY and CDR2 as SVGAGI. The CDR3 loop spans 13 amino acids. The V and J ends lost 5 bases and 7 bases, in that order; junction bases with no gene match: 7. Original data processing: Estimation of nucleated cell counts was performed using reference gene primer amplification. Sequenced by immunoSEQ multiplex PCR; TCRdb stores in-frame clones only, minus some. Clone size and the V and J calls come from that table; the DNA yielded D and trimming. The table shows under 200,000 clones, with around four fifths occurring only once.

The specimen sequenced was peripheral blood. This receptor was obtained from a woman aged 80 or over with COVID-19, enrolled during active disease. The chain links TRBV6-5 to TRBJ1-2, with 7 bases that match TRBD1. The CDR3 spells CASSPTGDSGYTF. In DNA form, the CDR3 reads TGTGCCAGCAGTCCTACAGGGGACAGTGGCTACACCTTC.